The 13 T cell receptor beta chains given below trace back to one sample, sequenced in a study of OX40 agonist ivuxolimab in advanced cancers. Some clones are missing from TCRdb's copy, which holds only in-frame ones; the method was immunoSEQ multiplex PCR. Altogether 90,000 or so clones are present, 90% to 95% being singletons, with the ten largest covering over 0.7%. Material: CD4+ or CD8+ T cells sorted from blood, obtained in a trial of the OX40 agonist ivuxolimab. The receptors originated from an adult with an advanced solid tumor such as melanoma, head and neck, liver or kidney cancer.

This sequence joins TRBV6-5 and TRBJ2-3; a possible D gene is TRBD1 (5 bases). Per germline, CDR1 MNHEY and CDR2 SVGAGI. Between the trimmed V and J ends, which lost 5 bases and 0 bases, there was a span of 12 bases. This CDR3 is built from 15 residues. CDR3 in DNA: TGTGCCAGCAGTCGTCTGCAGGGAAGCACAGATACGCAGTATTTT. Encoded protein: CASSRLQGSTDTQYF.

The rearrangement joins TRBV25-1 to TRBJ2-3, with D possibly called TRBD1 or TRBD2 (5 bases each). Germline-derived CDR1 and CDR2 are MGHDK and SYGVNS. The CDR3 consists of 16 residues. Trimming cost V 4 bases and J 2 bases, with 16 bases left between them. CDR3 DNA: TGTGCCAGCAGTGCCGGGACCCTTCGCTACACAGATACGCAGTATTTT. As protein: CASSAGTLRYTDTQYF.

The rearrangement links TRBV14 to TRBJ2-7; 9 nucleotides agree with TRBD1. Germline CDR1 SGHDN, CDR2 FVKESK. CDR3 length: 13 amino acids. The V gene end was trimmed by 2 bases and the J gene end by 6 bases; junction bases not matched to a gene: 2. Written as DNA, the CDR3 is TGTGCCAGCAGCCAAAACAGGGGGCGCGAGCAGTACTTC. It encodes CASSQNRGREQYF.

The chain links TRBV27 to TRBJ1-6; 7 bases map to TRBD1. This CDR3 is built from 16 residues. Germline assignment: CDR1 MNHEY and CDR2 SMNVEV (reference sequence). The junction had 10 bases not matched to a gene; V was cut back by 6 bases and J by 5 bases. DNA for the CDR3: TGTGCCAGCAGACCAGTGGCTCAGGGGGATAATTCACCCCTCCACTTT. Translating gives CASRPVAQGDNSPLHF.

This rearrangement joins TRBV5-4 to TRBJ1-3; no firm D call. The CDR3 has 14 amino acids. Germline CDR1 reads SGHNT; CDR2 reads YYREEE (reference sequence). V lost 0 bases and J lost 0, with 4 bases in between. The CDR3 region has the DNA TGTGCCAGCAGCTTGGGAGGCTCTGGAAACACCATATATTTT. It is translated as CASSLGGSGNTIYF.

This rearrangement joins TRBV6-5 to TRBJ2-4; perhaps D is TRBD1 or TRBD2 (5 bases each). V was trimmed by 6 bases and J by 6 bases, leaving 15 bases between them. CDR1 and CDR2 from the germline V gene are MNHEY and SVGAGI. The CDR3 length is 14 residues. The CDR3 DNA reads TGTGCCAGCAGCCCTGGGGCCGGAGGAAACATTCAGTACTTC. The encoded protein is CASSPGAGGNIQYF.

This chain uses TRBV2 with TRBJ2-1, with TRBD1 matching over 12 bases. The CDR3 is 15 amino acids. The V gene end was trimmed by 6 bases and the J gene end by 10 bases; junction bases not matched to a gene: 10. Germline V gene lookup returns CDR1 SNHLY and CDR2 FYNNEI. In DNA form, the CDR3 reads TGTGCCAGCAGCCGCCTAGGGACAGGGGGCGAAGAGCAGTTCTTC. Translating it yields CASSRLGTGGEEQFF.

The chain joins TRBV7-3 to TRBJ2-5, with no clear D. V lost 5 bases to trimming and J lost 0 bases, with 7 bases between them. The CDR3 consists of 13 residues. Germline V gene data show CDR1 as SGHTA and CDR2 as FQGTGA. As DNA, the CDR3 is TGTGCCAGCAGCGCCCTGTACCAAGAGACCCAGTACTTC. Its protein is CASSALYQETQYF.

The CDR3 sequence is CASSYGANQPQHF. The DNA for the CDR3 is TGTGCCAGCAGTTACGGGGCCAATCAGCCCCAGCATTTT. This sequence joins TRBV6-5 and TRBJ1-5; possible D gene TRBD1, 5 bases. The V end was cut by 2 bases, the J end by 3 bases, with 5 bases between. There are 13 residues in the CDR3. From germline, CDR1 is MNHEY and CDR2 SVGAGI.

V gene TRBV11-2 combines with J gene TRBJ2-1; the D gene is possibly TRBD2 (5 bases). The germline CDR1 and CDR2 sequences are SGHAT and FQNNGV. This CDR3 spans 14 amino acids. V gave up 5 bases and J gave up 4 bases, with 12 bases separating them. The CDR3 DNA reads TGTGCCAGCAGCGCCCTCGGACTTTACAATGAGCAGTTCTTC. This translates into CASSALGLYNEQFF.

V usage is TRBV19 and J usage is TRBJ1-5; 8 bases match TRBD1. Looked up from germline, CDR1 is LNHDA and CDR2 is SQIVND (reference sequence). J gave up 1 base and V 6 bases, and 5 bases lay outside the gene matches. The CDR3 has 15 residues. The CDR3, as DNA: TGTGCCAGTAGAGGGACAGGTCTGAGCAATCAGCCCCAGCATTTT. It translates to CASRGTGLSNQPQHF.

This clone appeared a single time. This chain joins TRBV27 and TRBJ2-2; TRBD2 aligns across 8 bases. Germline CDR1 MNHEY, CDR2 SMNVEV (reference sequence). The J segment lost 1 base and the V segment lost 3 bases, leaving 7 bases of the junction unmatched. CDR3 length: 17 residues. The CDR3 coding sequence is TGTGCCAGCAGTTTTTCCGGTAGCGGGATGAACACCGGGGAGCTGTTTTTT. This sequence encodes CASSFSGSGMNTGELFF.

The V and J genes are TRBV7-9 and TRBJ2-7; 7 bases map to TRBD1. This CDR3 contains 14 residues. In germline, CDR1 is SEHNR, CDR2 FQNEAQ (reference sequence). The J segment lost 4 bases and the V segment lost 3 bases, leaving 6 bases of the junction unmatched. CDR3 protein: CASSFDRVIYEQYF. CDR3 sequence (DNA): TGTGCCAGCAGCTTCGACAGGGTGATTTACGAGCAGTACTTC.